This T cell receptor beta chain comes out of a study of cytomegalovirus exposure and HLA in healthy donors. Study as a whole: A later analysis reported the approximately 120 validation repertoires used the same platform as the 666 first-cohort repertoires.

There are a few counts of this clone. What it binds is unknown. Findings and caveats of the study: In vitro experiments confirmed that three CMV-associated chains were specific for CMV antigens. Clusters of TCRs from the first cohort tended to co-occur in the roughly 120 validation repertoires (as a later analysis found). The study put some 150 TCR beta chains on its list as cytomegalovirus-associated.

The V gene's germline CDR1 is SNHLY and CDR2 FYNNEI. V lost 8 bases, J lost 0 bases, and 10 bases lay in between. The CDR3 covers 13 residues. Libraries were prepared by immunoSEQ multiplex PCR; TCRdb keeps only in-frame clonotypes and omits some of them. The data hold under 200,000 clones, with about 81% observed a single time. This chain uses TRBV2 with TRBJ1-1, with D unclear. Specimen: PBMCs. This clonotype was obtained from a woman aged 25 to 39 in good health and CMV-seronegative. The CDR3 region has the DNA TGTGCCAGCGAGGTCCTCATGAACACTGAAGCTTTCTTT. Amino acids: CASEVLMNTEAFF.